This T cell receptor beta chain emerged from a study of blood T cell repertoires in COVID-19 (dated by TCRdb to about 2020). About the full investigation: Samples covering the acute and convalescent phases of COVID-19 were provided by collaborators in the United States, Italy and Spain. Where HLA class I and class II types were available, the types were taken from metadata supplied by the sample provider, not from assay-based typing. Samples were obtained from the ongoing ImmuneRACE study (first 160 participants) and from over 1,000 subjects provided by 6 global collaborators. The dataset comprised deeply sampled blood TCRbeta repertoires from subjects exposed to, actively infected with, or recovered from COVID-19. The repertoires were released in a freely available public database intended as a resource for research on the immune response to SARS-CoV-2. Sample metadata almost always included a de-identified subject ID, COVID-19 status, age in years and sex. The prospective study material was composed of cDNA or gDNA derived from T cells, B-cell-depleted T cells, or PBMCs.

One collaborating source in Seattle enrolled patients while the patients were actively infected and followed the patients over time throughout the course of disease. Whole blood was collected in K2EDTA tubes by collaborating institutions according to the institutions' own protocols. For TCRbeta analysis, collaborators shipped samples in one of three forms: frozen whole blood, isolated PBMCs, or DNA extracted from either of those sample types. Overall study outcomes, separate from this receptor: Clinical and demographic metadata were provided uncurated, with the amount varying by source and participant.

TCRbeta CDR3 regions were amplified from genomic DNA using the immunoSEQ Assay, a bias-controlled multiplex PCR. The study's processing was this. Within the assay, amplification of reference gene primers was used to estimate how many nucleated cells each sample contained. To quantify the absolute abundance of each unique TCRbeta CDR3 rearrangement, sequence reads were collapsed and filtered. For each sample, productive Simpson clonality was calculated as the square root of Simpson's diversity index over productive rearrangements. The table comes from immuneACCESS by way of TCRdb, which keeps in-frame sequences with V and J called. Part of the clones is missing from these tables; in studies checked, under half for an unresolved V gene and the rest for unknown reasons. That table furnishes V, J and clone size, whereas the DNA furnished D and trimming. The sample includes around 150,000 clones, with 84% observed a single time. The ten largest make up less than 9% of the sample.

At the junction V is shortened by 6 bases and J by 3 bases, with 20 bases in between. The CDR3, from cysteine to phenylalanine, totals 16 residues. Here the CDR3 DNA is all that survives: 48 bases in frame from base 1. CDR1 MDHEN and CDR2 SYDVKM are derived from the germline V gene. Comment on this clone: Its antigen remains unidentified. Base qualities are not recorded, but no much larger clone differs from it by a single base.

What was sequenced was peripheral blood. The clonotype originates from a man aged 25-45 years with COVID-19, enrolled during active disease. The V and J genes are TRBV28 and TRBJ1-2; the D gene cannot be resolved reliably. The sequence in DNA is TGTGCCAGCAGCCTTGTTTATCCTCTCAGTGACTATGGCTACACCTTC. Translated, it reads CASSLVYPLSDYGYTF.